Included here is one TCR beta chain sequence, with context. Participant age was roughly 18 to 95 years, and participants resided in fewer than 30 US areas. This record comes from a study of blood T cell repertoires in COVID-19. The CDR3 totals 13 residues. The germline V gene has CDR1 LNHDA and CDR2 SQIVND (reference sequence). V trimming: 5 bases; J trimming: 6 bases; junction bases outside the gene matches: 4. The method was immunoSEQ multiplex PCR; TCRdb's version includes in-frame clones alone and lacks a portion of them. The data hold 450,000 or so clones, with about nine tenths observed a single time.

The receptor's source is a man younger than 35 who had recovered from COVID-19. This chain uses TRBV19 with TRBJ2-7; TRBD1 matches 10 bases. The sample taken for sequencing was PBMCs or T cells enriched from blood (not recorded which). CDR3 loop: CASSETGGTEQYF. For the CDR3, the DNA is TGTGCCAGTAGTGAGACAGGGGGCACCGAGCAGTACTTC.